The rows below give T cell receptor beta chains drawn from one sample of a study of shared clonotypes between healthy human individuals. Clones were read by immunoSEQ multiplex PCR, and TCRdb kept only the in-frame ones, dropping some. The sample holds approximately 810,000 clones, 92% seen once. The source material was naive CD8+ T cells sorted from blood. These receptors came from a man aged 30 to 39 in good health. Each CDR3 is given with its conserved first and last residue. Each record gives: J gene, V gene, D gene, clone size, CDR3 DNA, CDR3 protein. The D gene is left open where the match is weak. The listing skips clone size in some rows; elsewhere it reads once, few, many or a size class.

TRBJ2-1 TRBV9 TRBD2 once TGTGCCAGCAGCTTCAGCGGGAGGATGGGTGATGAGCAGTTCTTC CASSFSGRMGDEQFF
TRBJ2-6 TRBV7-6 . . TGTGCCAGCAGCTTAGAAAGAAACTCTGGGGCCAACGTCCTGACTTTC CASSLERNSGANVLTF
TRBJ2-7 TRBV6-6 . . TGTGCCAGCAGTTACGGGTGGGGCAGTTACGAGCAGTACTTC CASSYGWGSYEQYF
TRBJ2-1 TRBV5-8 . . TGTGCCAGCAGCCCCGACTTCCTGAGCTCCTACAATGAGCAGTTCTTC CASSPDFLSSYNEQFF
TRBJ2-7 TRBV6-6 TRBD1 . TGTGCCAGCAGTTACTTTCAGGGGGCGGACGAGCAGTACTTC CASSYFQGADEQYF
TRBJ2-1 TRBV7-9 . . TGTGCCAGCAGCCCCGAGGCCTCATACTCCTACAATGAGCAGTTCTTC CASSPEASYSYNEQFF
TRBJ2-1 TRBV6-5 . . TGTGCCAGCAGTTACTCGACCCCCACCTCCTACAATGAGCAGTTCTTC CASSYSTPTSYNEQFF
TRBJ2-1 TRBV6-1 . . TGTGCCAGCAGTGAAGCTCCCGCCGGCTCCTACAATGAGCAGTTCTTC CASSEAPAGSYNEQFF
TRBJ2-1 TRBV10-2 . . TGCGCCAGCAGTGAAGCCGGTGGAGGGTTCTACAATGAGCAGTTCTTC CASSEAGGGFYNEQFF
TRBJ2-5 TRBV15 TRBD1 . TGTGCCACCAGCAGAGAGGGACAGGGGGCAGAGACCCAGTACTTC CATSREGQGAETQYF
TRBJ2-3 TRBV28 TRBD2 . TGTGCCAGCAGCTTACTAGCGGGAGGTTATACGCAGTATTTT CASSLLAGGYTQYF
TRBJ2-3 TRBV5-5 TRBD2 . TGTGCCAGCAGCGGGACTAGCGGAATAGATACGCAGTATTTT CASSGTSGIDTQYF
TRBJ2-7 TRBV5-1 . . TGCGCCAGCAGCTTGGGCCAGCAACCACCCTACGAGCAGTACTTC CASSLGQQPPYEQYF
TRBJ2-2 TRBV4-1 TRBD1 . TGCGCCAGCAGCCACCTGGGACAGCCAAACACCGGGGAGCTGTTTTTT CASSHLGQPNTGELFF
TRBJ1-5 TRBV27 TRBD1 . TGTGCCAGCAGACTTGGGGGGACAGTTGATCAGCCCCAGCATTTT CASRLGGTVDQPQHF
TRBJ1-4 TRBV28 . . TGTGCCAGCAGTTCCCACCGGGCCAATTTAATCCAGGGTACGTTTTTT CASSSHRANLIQGTFF
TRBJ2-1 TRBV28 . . TGTGCCAGCAGCTCCGCGGACCAGTTCCCCAACAATGAGCAGTTCTTC CASSSADQFPNNEQFF